The 10 T cell receptor beta chains presented below share a single source sample, sequenced in a study of blood T cell repertoires in COVID-19. Sequencing was performed with immunoSEQ multiplex PCR; in TCRdb, only in-frame clones are kept and a portion is missing. The sample yields roughly 350,000 clones, about nine tenths seen once. The material sequenced was peripheral blood. The receptors originated from a woman in her 70s with COVID-19, enrolled during active disease.

The chain couples TRBV5-1 to TRBJ1-1, with 7 bases lining up with TRBD1. CDR3 length: 15 residues. J lost 6 bases, V lost 4 bases, and 12 bases had no gene match. In germline, CDR1 is SGHRS, CDR2 YFSETQ. CDR3 sequence reads: CASSQTTGAGAEAFF. The CDR3 DNA reads as TGCGCCAGCAGCCAAACTACAGGGGCTGGAGCTGAAGCTTTCTTT. The full variable domain, with the rest looked up from reference TRBV5-1 and TRBJ1-1, is KAGVTQTPRYLIKTRGQQVTLSCSPISGHRSVSWYQQTPGQGLQFLFEYFSETQRNKGNFPGRFSGRQFSNSRSEMNVSTLELGDSALYLCASSQTTGAGAEAFFGQGTRLTVV.

V gene TRBV12-3 or TRBV12-4 combines with J gene TRBJ1-4; no clear D gene. Trimming took off 5 bases at V and 12 bases at J, with 10 bases between the two ends. CDR3 size: 11 residues. The CDR3 sequence is CASSLDGELFF. The CDR3 coding sequence is TGTGCCAGCAGTCTCGACGGAGAACTGTTTTTT.

The CDR3 here is CASSLAPSGGSSGELFF. In DNA, the CDR3 is TGCGCCAGCAGCTTGGCCCCCAGCGGGGGGTCCTCCGGGGAGCTGTTTTTT. The rearrangement links TRBV5-1 to TRBJ2-2, with 9 bases that match TRBD2. Trimming took 0 bases from V and 6 from J; bases not matched to a gene: 9. CDR3 length equals 17 residues. Germline values: CDR1 SGHRS, CDR2 YFSETQ.

This chain links TRBV5-1 with TRBJ2-7, with D possibly matching TRBD2 (6 bases). V dropped 3 bases and J dropped 0 bases, with 13 bases sitting between them. The CDR3 contains 15 residues. Germline lookup yields CDR1 SGHRS and CDR2 YFSETQ. In nucleotides, the CDR3 is TGCGCCAGCAGCTCGAGCGGGCCCAGCTCCTACGAGCAGTACTTC. Translation gives CASSSSGPSSYEQYF.

The chain recombines TRBV7-2 with TRBJ2-3, with D tentatively TRBD2 (5 bases). CDR1 is SGHTA, CDR2 FQGNSA, per germline. V gave up 5 bases and J gave up 3 bases, with 12 bases separating them. This CDR3 has 14 residues. CDR3 DNA sequence: TGTGCCAGCAGCACGTCTCCGGGGACAGATACGCAGTATTTT. Translated: CASSTSPGTDTQYF. Filled out from reference TRBV7-2 and TRBJ2-3, the complete variable domain reads GAGVSQSPSNKVTEKGKDVELRCDPISGHTALYWYRQSLGQGLEFLIYFQGNSAPDKSGLPSDRFSAERTGGSVSTLTIQRTQQEDSAVYLCASSTSPGTDTQYFGPGTRLTVL.

The genes are TRBV2 and TRBJ2-1; 12 positions agree with TRBD2. This CDR3 has 16 residues. Germline-derived CDR1 and CDR2 are SNHLY and FYNNEI. Trimming removed 0 bases from V and 10 bases from J; junction bases left unmatched: 7. CDR3 DNA sequence: TGTGCCAGCAGTGAAGCACGACTAGCGGGGGCGGGGGAGCAGTTCTTC. Translation gives CASSEARLAGAGEQFF.

The chain carries TRBV19 and TRBJ1-5; 9 positions match TRBD1. Germline V gene lookup returns CDR1 LNHDA and CDR2 SQIVND (reference sequence). This CDR3 is built from 17 residues. The trim removed 6 bases at V and 2 bases at J, leaving 11 bases unmatched. This CDR3 reads CASRDRGAVTGNQPQHF. CDR3 DNA sequence: TGTGCCAGTAGAGACAGGGGGGCCGTTACTGGCAATCAGCCCCAGCATTTT.

The rearrangement uses TRBV5-4 and TRBJ1-2, with 7 bases lining up with TRBD1. V trimming: 3 bases; J trimming: 0 bases; junction bases outside the gene matches: 2. This CDR3 is built from 14 residues. The germline gives CDR1 SGHNT, CDR2 YYREEE (reference sequence). This CDR3 reads CASSWDRANYGYTF. DNA for the CDR3: TGTGCCAGCAGCTGGGACAGAGCTAACTATGGCTACACCTTC.

The chain has TRBV7-2 and TRBJ1-6; 10 bases map to TRBD1. Germline assignment: CDR1 SGHTA and CDR2 FQGNSA. This CDR3 spans 18 amino acids. V shed 4 bases, J shed 1 base, and the junction held 7 bases outside the gene matches. CDR3: CASSSRTGGGSYNSPLHF. The CDR3 nucleotides read TGTGCCAGCAGCTCTCGGACAGGGGGAGGTTCCTATAATTCACCCCTCCACTTT.

The CDR3 nucleotides read TGTGCCAGCAGTCTGGCGGGGGCCGGAGAAAAACTGTTTTTT. Protein product: CASSLAGAGEKLFF. V usage is TRBV28 and J usage is TRBJ1-4, with D possibly being TRBD1 (6 bases). V gave up 5 bases and J gave up 8 bases, with 15 bases separating them. In germline, CDR1 is MDHEN, CDR2 SYDVKM. The CDR3 runs to 14 residues.